This T cell receptor (beta chain) appears in the sequencing data of a study of cytomegalovirus exposure and HLA in healthy donors. Donors consisted of healthy bone marrow donors. PCR used 60 Vbeta primers and 13 Jbeta primers. Only in-frame clones appear in the TCRdb table, and some are missing; sequencing was by immunoSEQ multiplex PCR. The sample table sets out under 200,000 clones. Sequencing was performed on PBMCs. This receptor was identified in a young man in good health and CMV-seronegative.

CDR3 nucleotides: TGTGCCAGCAACATAGCGGGGGGGCAGGGCAATCAGCCCCAGCATTTT. Its protein product is CASNIAGGQGNQPQHF. This chain connects TRBV28 to TRBJ1-5; possible D gene TRBD1, 6 bases. This CDR3 spans 16 amino acids. V lost 7 bases and J 2 bases, leaving 18 bases between the germline ends. Per the germline V gene, CDR1 is MDHEN and CDR2 is SYDVKM.